The following is a TCR beta chain sequence with its context. The antigen is undetermined. Using immunoSEQ multiplex PCR, the repertoire was profiled, and TCRdb retains in-frame clones only, with some absent. The sample records some 35,000 clones, roughly three quarters being singletons. These data come from a study of pediatric ulcerative colitis. Study conclusions and caveats: Compared with controls, ulcerative colitis showed greater blood-rectum clone sharing.

The rectum was sampled with one to two pinch biopsies at colonoscopy. The sequenced sample consisted of gut tissue. This sequence was found in a boy aged 5-17 years with mild ulcerative colitis.

CDR3 region: CASSLVGRGNTIYF. The CDR3 DNA follows: TGTGCCAGCAGCTTAGTTGGCAGGGGAAACACCATATATTTT. J is TRBJ1-3 and V is TRBV7-8, with unresolved D. V was clipped by 1 base and J by 4 bases, with 8 bases between them. CDR3 length: 14 residues. Germline CDR1 SGHVS, CDR2 FQNEAQ. The whole variable domain, filled in from reference TRBV7-8 and TRBJ1-3, reads GAGVSQSPRYKVAKRGQDVALRCDPISGHVSLFWYQQALGQGPEFLTYFQNEAQLDKSGLPSDRFFAERPEGSVSTLKIQRTQQEDSAVYLCASSLVGRGNTIYFGEGSWLTVV.